The T cell receptor (beta chain) under discussion was sequenced for a study of blood T cell repertoires in COVID-19. Study-wide context: In each case, the material was cDNA or gDNA derived from T cells, B-cell-depleted T cells, or PBMCs.

Original analysis: Counts of nucleated cells, estimated from reference gene primer amplification, were obtained. This table comes from immunoSEQ multiplex PCR, and its TCRdb copy is limited to in-frame clones, with some not included. That table furnishes V, J and clone size, whereas the DNA furnished D and trimming. The repertoire has 290,000 or so clones, 90% to 95% of them found once; the top ten carry about 2.2%. Germline V gene lookup returns CDR1 SGHTA and CDR2 FQGNSA. The CDR3 is 14 amino acids. V shed 5 bases and J shed 2 bases, with 13 bases lying between them. This sequence joins TRBV7-2 and TRBJ2-7; TRBD1 is a possible D gene (6 bases). The clonotype originates from a woman aged 25 to 39 with COVID-19, enrolled during active disease. Source material: peripheral blood. The CDR3 reads CASSRGQRTYEQYF. The DNA of the CDR3 is TGTGCCAGCAGCAGAGGACAGCGAACCTACGAGCAGTACTTC.